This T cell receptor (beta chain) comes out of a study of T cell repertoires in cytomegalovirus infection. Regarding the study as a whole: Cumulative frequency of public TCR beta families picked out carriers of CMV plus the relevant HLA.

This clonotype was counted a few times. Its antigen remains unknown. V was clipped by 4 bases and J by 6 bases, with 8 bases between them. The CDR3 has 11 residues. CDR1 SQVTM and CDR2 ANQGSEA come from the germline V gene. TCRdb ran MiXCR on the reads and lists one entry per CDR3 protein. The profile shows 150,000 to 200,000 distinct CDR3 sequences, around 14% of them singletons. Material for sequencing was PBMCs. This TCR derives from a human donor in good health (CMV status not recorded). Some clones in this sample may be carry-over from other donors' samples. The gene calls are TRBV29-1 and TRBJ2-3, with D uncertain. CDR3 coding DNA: TGCAGCGTTGGAAAAGGGGATACGCAGTATTTT. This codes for CSVGKGDTQYF.